These 27 T cell receptor beta chains came from one sample sequenced in a study of Ad26.COV2.S vaccination and SARS-CoV-2 variants. Indicated treatment: over 15 received Ad26.COV2.S at low or high dose, single or two shots; 5 received placebo; per-sample allocation not given. At day 63 after the first vaccine or placebo injection, samples were drawn. TCRdb's table, derived via immunoSEQ multiplex PCR, lists solely in-frame clones and lacks some. The table has 200,000 to 250,000 clones, approximately 88% seen once; the top ten hold roughly 10%. This specimen consisted of peripheral blood, obtained in a trial of Ad26.COV2.S vaccine versus placebo. The receptor source for this set is a person aged 18-60 years who received the Ad26.COV2.S COVID-19 vaccine or a placebo.

The V call is TRBV6-1, the J call TRBJ2-5, with TRBD2 matching 10 bases. Per germline, CDR1 MNHNS and CDR2 SASEGT. This CDR3 is built from 16 residues. J gave up 2 bases and V 4 bases, and 7 bases lay outside the gene matches. CDR3 DNA sequence: TGTGCCAGCAGTGTAGATCGGACTAGCGGTCAAGAGACCCAGTACTTC. Translating it yields CASSVDRTSGQETQYF.

The V call is TRBV6-2 or TRBV6-3, the J call TRBJ1-5; D unclear. Germline V gives CDR1 MNHEY, CDR2 SVGEGT. The CDR3 is made up of 14 amino acids. V was cut by 4 bases and J by 3 bases, with 10 bases left in between. CDR3 DNA sequence: TGTGCCAGCAGTTTCTCCAGGTTCAATCAGCCCCAGCATTTT. It translates to CASSFSRFNQPQHF.

This clone was picked up a small number of times. This chain uses TRBV7-9 with TRBJ1-1; tentatively, D is TRBD1 (5 bases). The V end lost 1 base, the J end lost 5 bases, and 11 bases lay between the germline ends. Germline V gives CDR1 SEHNR, CDR2 FQNEAQ (reference sequence). The CDR3 is 14 amino acids. The CDR3: CASSLGGVTTEAFF. The DNA for the CDR3 is TGTGCCAGCAGCTTAGGAGGGGTCACGACTGAAGCTTTCTTT.

The chain joins TRBV5-1 to TRBJ2-7; 8 bases fit TRBD1. V was pared by 0 bases and J by 5 bases, with 4 bases of the junction left unmatched. The CDR3 spans 14 residues. In germline, CDR1 is SGHRS, CDR2 YFSETQ. CDR3: CASSLAGTGNEQYF. In nucleotides, the CDR3 is TGCGCCAGCAGCTTGGCCGGGACAGGTAACGAGCAGTACTTC.

The chain uses TRBV10-3 and TRBJ1-1, with TRBD1 matching 7 bases. The germline CDR1 and CDR2 sequences are ENHRY and SYGVKD. CDR3 length: 16 residues. With 6 bases clipped from V and 5 bases from J, the junction kept 15 bases outside the gene matches. CDR3 sequence: CAISPAISSGGTEAFF. Written as DNA, the CDR3 is TGTGCCATCAGCCCGGCGATTTCGTCAGGGGGAACTGAAGCTTTCTTT.

The chain has TRBV28 and TRBJ1-1; possible D gene TRBD1, 5 bases. The CDR3 spans 14 residues. Germline V gives CDR1 MDHEN, CDR2 SYDVKM. V was trimmed by 3 bases and J by 0 bases, leaving 8 bases between them. In nucleotides, the CDR3 is TGTGCCAGCAGTTTGGAGGGGTTGAACACTGAAGCTTTCTTT. Translation gives CASSLEGLNTEAFF.

V is TRBV11-2 and J is TRBJ2-7; no firm D call. The germline V and J ends were trimmed by 0 bases and 0 bases, with 6 bases remaining between them. The CDR3 covers 14 residues. Germline V gives CDR1 SGHAT, CDR2 FQNNGV. For the CDR3, the DNA is TGTGCCAGCAGCTTAGATAGGAGCTCCTACGAGCAGTACTTC. Protein sequence: CASSLDRSSYEQYF.

The V gene is TRBV5-5, the J gene TRBJ2-7; D ambiguous. Trimming stripped 2 bases from V and 4 bases from J, with 10 bases between. CDR1 is SGHKS, CDR2 YYEKEE, per germline (reference sequence). CDR3 length: 13 amino acids. CDR3 nucleotides: TGTGCCAGCAGCTTCACTGGACGGTACGAGCAGTACTTC. It is translated as CASSFTGRYEQYF.

This chain connects TRBV12-1 to TRBJ1-4. TRBV12-1 is given as a pseudogene. The CDR3 contains 13 residues. The CDR3 is CASSARFCEKLFF. CDR3 nucleotide sequence: TGTGCCAGCAGCGCCCGTTTTTGTGAAAAACTGTTTTTT.

The CDR3 DNA reads as TGTGCCAGCTCACCCGGCCTAGCGAGTACAGATACGCAGTATTTT. This codes for CASSPGLASTDTQYF. The V gene is TRBV18, the J gene TRBJ2-3; TRBD2 might be the D (6 bases). V shed 3 bases and J shed 3 bases, with 13 bases lying between them. From germline, CDR1 is KGHSH and CDR2 LQKENI. This CDR3 comprises 15 residues.

This chain uses TRBV11-2 with TRBJ2-6; D is perhaps TRBD2 (6 bases). Germline values: CDR1 SGHAT, CDR2 FQNNGV. V gave up 5 bases and J gave up 0 bases, with 17 bases separating them. The CDR3 consists of 18 residues. This CDR3 reads CASSTLRDSGSGANVLTF. CDR3 nucleotide sequence: TGTGCCAGCAGCACTCTCCGGGACTCTGGCTCTGGGGCCAACGTCCTGACTTTC.

This chain joins TRBV7-3 and TRBJ2-3, with D unclear. This CDR3 is 13 amino acids long. Trimming took off 1 base at V and 4 bases at J, with 6 bases between the two ends. Germline V gene sequence: CDR1 SGHTA, CDR2 FQGTGA. The CDR3 DNA follows: TGTGCCAGCAGCTTAAGGGATTCAGATACGCAGTATTTT. The encoded protein is CASSLRDSDTQYF.

This sequence joins TRBV6-2 or TRBV6-3 and TRBJ2-2; 12 bases align to TRBD2. The CDR3 has 20 amino acids. The junction had 15 bases not matched to a gene; V was cut back by 2 bases and J by 5 bases. The germline V gene has CDR1 MNHEY and CDR2 SVGEGT. CDR3 loop: CASSYHSLAGGPTVTGELFF. CDR3 in DNA: TGTGCCAGCAGTTACCATTCACTAGCGGGAGGCCCGACGGTTACCGGGGAGCTGTTTTTT.

V and J are TRBV9 and TRBJ1-4; 9 bases are shared with TRBD1. CDR1 SGDLS and CDR2 YYNGEE come from the germline V gene. The junction had 16 bases not matched to a gene; V was cut back by 2 bases and J by 8 bases. The CDR3 totals 18 residues. CDR3 sequence (DNA): TGTGCCAGCAGCGTCGCGGCGGCGACAGGGGGTAGGAGGGAAAAACTGTTTTTT. This translates into CASSVAAATGGRREKLFF. The full variable domain, rest sourced from reference TRBV9 and TRBJ1-4, is DSGVTQTPKHLITATGQRVTLRCSPRSGDLSVYWYQQSLDQGLQFLIQYYNGEERAKGNILERFSAQQFPDLHSELNLSSLELGDSALYFCASSVAAATGGRREKLFFGSGTQLSVL.

V gene TRBV29-1 combines with J gene TRBJ2-5; TRBD1 or TRBD2 may be the D gene (6 bases each). Trimming removed 2 bases from V and 1 base from J, with 11 bases in between. This CDR3 region has 14 residues. In germline, CDR1 is SQVTM, CDR2 ANQGSEA. The CDR3, as DNA: TGCAGCGTTGAACGGGGGCAGGCCCAAGAGACCCAGTACTTC. Its protein product is CSVERGQAQETQYF.

This clone was seen once. The chain joins TRBV14 to TRBJ1-2; 10 bases match TRBD1. This CDR3 has 18 residues. Germline lookup yields CDR1 SGHDN and CDR2 FVKESK. The trim removed 1 base at V and 3 bases at J, leaving 11 bases unmatched. The CDR3, as DNA: TGTGCCAGCAGCCAAGCGGTAAATAGGGACAGGGGATACTATGGCTACACCTTC. Protein: CASSQAVNRDRGYYGYTF.

This clone was seen once. The chain recombines TRBV4-3 with TRBJ1-1, with a weak D call TRBD1 (6 bases). V shed 0 bases and J shed 4 bases, with 24 bases lying between them. The CDR3 extends over 19 amino acids. Germline CDR1 is LGHNA and CDR2 is YSLEER. In DNA, the CDR3 is TGCGCCAGCAGCCAAGATCTAGCAGGGGCGGGGCTTGGGGCCACTGAAGCTTTCTTT. This encodes CASSQDLAGAGLGATEAFF.

This chain connects TRBV4-3 to TRBJ2-3; TRBD2 aligns across 7 bases. V dropped 0 bases and J dropped 4; count of bases not matched to a gene: 7. CDR1 and CDR2 from the germline V gene are LGHNA and YSLEER. CDR3 length: 16 residues. Here the CDR3 reads CASSQDLGGVADTQYF. The CDR3 DNA reads as TGCGCCAGCAGCCAAGATTTGGGGGGGGTGGCAGATACGCAGTATTTT.

The rearrangement uses TRBV7-3 and TRBJ2-1; TRBD2 agrees at 10 bases. V was pared by 4 bases and J by 6 bases, with 9 bases of the junction left unmatched. Germline V gene lookup returns CDR1 SGHTA and CDR2 FQGTGA. This CDR3 spans 16 amino acids. The CDR3 DNA is TGTGCCAGCAGCTCCTCTAGCGGGGGCGAGGGCAATGAGCAGTTCTTC. It codes for CASSSSSGGEGNEQFF.

This clone occurred a few times. J is TRBJ1-2 and V is TRBV5-8; no clear D. V was pared by 2 bases and J by 4 bases, with 9 bases between. Germline V gives CDR1 SGHTS, CDR2 YDEGEE. The CDR3 consists of 13 residues. CDR3 in amino acids: CASSLQRLYGYTF. CDR3 in DNA: TGTGCCAGCAGCTTACAACGGCTCTATGGCTACACCTTC.

This clone has only one observation. The chain has TRBV11-2 and TRBJ2-1; D is uncertain. Looked up from germline, CDR1 is SGHAT and CDR2 is FQNNGV. V gave up 6 bases and J gave up 7 bases, with 16 bases separating them. CDR3 length: 14 amino acids. The CDR3 DNA reads TGTGCCAGCAGACAGTGGCTAGAGATTAATGAGCAGTTCTTC. Translating gives CASRQWLEINEQFF.

The V gene is TRBV6-5, the J gene TRBJ2-4, with 8 bases lining up with TRBD1. This CDR3 is 15 amino acids long. Germline lookup yields CDR1 MNHEY and CDR2 SVGAGI. The trim removed 7 bases at V and 4 bases at J, leaving 9 bases unmatched. CDR3 bases: TGTGCCAGCAACTCTATACAGGGGGTTAAAAACATTCAGTACTTC. It translates to CASNSIQGVKNIQYF.

The genes are TRBV5-1 and TRBJ2-1; D is uncertain. CDR3 size: 13 residues. V dropped 2 bases and J dropped 4 bases, with 7 bases sitting between them. The V gene's germline CDR1 is SGHRS and CDR2 YFSETQ. CDR3 in amino acids: CASSFSRYNEQFF. CDR3 nucleotide sequence: TGCGCCAGCAGCTTCAGCAGGTACAATGAGCAGTTCTTC.

The V gene is TRBV5-4, the J gene TRBJ1-6; 9 bases map to TRBD1. V lost 0 bases, J lost 8 bases, and 3 bases stayed unmatched. The germline V gene encodes CDR1 SGHNT and CDR2 YYREEE (reference sequence). The CDR3 is made up of 15 amino acids. The CDR3 loop is CASSLEGQGHSPLHF. CDR3 in DNA: TGTGCCAGCAGCTTGGAGGGACAGGGCCATTCACCCCTCCACTTT.

This clone was observed a handful of times. The identical CDR3 is also encoded by other nucleotide sequences in the sample. This chain connects TRBV6-1 to TRBJ2-7, with 9 bases identical to TRBD1. CDR3 length: 15 amino acids. Losses at the gene ends were 0 bases for V and 2 bases for J; bases not matched to a gene: 2. Germline V gives CDR1 MNHNS, CDR2 SASEGT. CDR3 coding DNA: TGTGCCAGCAGTGAAGCGGGACAGGGACCCTACGAGCAGTACTTC. Translation: CASSEAGQGPYEQYF.

This chain connects TRBV2 to TRBJ2-1; 7 nucleotides agree with TRBD1. J lost 5 bases, V lost 6 bases, and 10 bases had no gene match. In germline, CDR1 is SNHLY, CDR2 FYNNEI. The CDR3 spans 15 residues. The CDR3 loop reads CASSDRAGFDNEQFF. The CDR3 DNA reads as TGTGCCAGCAGCGACAGGGCAGGGTTTGACAATGAGCAGTTCTTC.

This chain uses TRBV29-1 with TRBJ1-1; D is ambiguous. Trimming stripped 5 bases from V and 8 bases from J, with 12 bases between. The CDR3 is 11 residues long. Germline values: CDR1 SQVTM, CDR2 ANQGSEA. This CDR3 is CSVSGTAEAFF. The CDR3, as DNA: TGCAGCGTTAGTGGTACGGCAGAAGCTTTCTTT.